The TCR beta chain under discussion was sequenced for a study of Graves' ophthalmopathy and Graves' hyperthyroidism. Background on the study: The collection of peripheral blood took place at initial diagnosis, before any treatment. Overall study results and limits: Blood also held most thyroid clonotypes expanded above 0.001 frequency.

TCR beta CDR3 amplification used RNA transcripts. Scientists carried out first-round RT-PCR using HTBI primers and then a second-round multiplex PCR. In TCRdb, the multiplex PCR reads were re-called with MiXCR into one record per CDR3 protein. The data contain some 210,000 distinct CDR3 sequences, roughly 27% of them singletons. This clonotype was counted ten times or more. Its target is not known. CDR3 length: 14 amino acids. V was clipped by 2 bases and J by 1 base, with 8 bases between them. Germline V gene data show CDR1 as MDHEN and CDR2 as SYDVKM. The V and J genes are TRBV28 and TRBJ1-2; D remains unclear. Sequences were obtained from peripheral blood. The TCR sequence derives from a man between 45 and 60 years old with Graves' ophthalmopathy. The CDR3 here is CASSLRDFNYGYTF. In DNA, the CDR3 is TGTGCCAGCAGTTTACGGGATTTTAACTATGGCTACACCTTC.